This record concerns one T cell receptor (beta chain) sequence. What it binds is unknown. A multiplex PCR was run with 60 Vbeta primers and 13 Jbeta primers. TCRdb's table, derived via immunoSEQ multiplex PCR, lists solely in-frame clones and lacks some. The sample includes roughly 140,000 clones, over 65% of them seen just once. The data derive from a study of cytomegalovirus exposure and HLA in healthy donors. Germline V CDR1 and CDR2: SGDLS, YYNGEE. This CDR3 has 11 residues. V gave up 0 bases and J gave up 11 bases, with 8 bases separating them. The study's findings and limits: When a later analysis was performed, an Asian-associated ancestry cluster reportedly had fewer N-insertions than the approximately 600-donor mean. Through in vitro validation, a few CMV-associated chains were shown to be specific for CMV antigens. The study recorded more than 150 TCR beta chains that were cytomegalovirus-associated.

This chain uses TRBV9 with TRBJ1-1, with a possible D match to TRBD1 (5 bases). This receptor was taken from a male donor in good health and CMV-seronegative. Sequencing was done on a sample of PBMCs. CDR3 residues: CASSVARVAFF. The CDR3 region has the DNA TGTGCCAGCAGCGTAGCCAGGGTGGCTTTCTTT.